This is a list of T cell receptor beta chains from one sample in a study of blood T cell repertoires in COVID-19. The method was immunoSEQ multiplex PCR; TCRdb's version includes in-frame clones alone and lacks a portion of them. The sample gives some 260,000 clones, about 91% of which show up once; roughly 6.7% is in the top ten. Sequencing was performed on peripheral blood. These receptors all stem from a woman aged 25 to 39 with COVID-19, enrolled during active disease. CDR3s include the opening cysteine and the closing phenylalanine or tryptophan. A D gene is named only where the DNA matches it firmly. Not every row has a clone size; where given, it reads once, few, many or a size class.

size: NA; J: TRBJ2-1; D: NA; V: TRBV7-2; DNA: TGTGCCAGCAGCGGAGGAGCCCAGTCGAGCTCCTACAATGAGCAGTTCTTC; CDR3: CASSGGAQSSSYNEQFF
size: NA; J: TRBJ2-1; D: TRBD2; V: TRBV6-2/TRBV6-3; DNA: TGTGCCAGCAGGCCTGTTGCGGGAGCCTCCTACAATGAGCAGTTCTTC; CDR3: CASRPVAGASYNEQFF
size: NA; J: TRBJ2-7; D: TRBD1; V: TRBV10-3; DNA: TGTGCCATCAGTGACCCGGACAGGGGGCACGAGCAGTACTTC; CDR3: CAISDPDRGHEQYF
size: few; J: TRBJ2-5; D: TRBD2; V: TRBV7-2; DNA: TGTGCCAGCAGCCAATTGATAGCGGGGGGCCAAGAGACCCAGTACTTC; CDR3: CASSQLIAGGQETQYF
size: NA; J: TRBJ2-5; D: TRBD2; V: TRBV6-6; DNA: TGTGCCAGCAGTCACGCGGGGGGGGCCGAAGAGACCCAGTACTTC; CDR3: CASSHAGGAEETQYF
size: NA; J: TRBJ1-3; D: TRBD1; V: TRBV6-2/TRBV6-3; DNA: TGTGCCAGCAGTTACGAGGGGGCGCCTGGAAACACCATATATTTT; CDR3: CASSYEGAPGNTIYF
size: few; J: TRBJ1-6; D: NA; V: TRBV7-9; DNA: TGTGCCAGCAGCTTAGACGGGGGGTATTCACCCCTCCACTTT; CDR3: CASSLDGGYSPLHF
size: NA; J: TRBJ1-5; D: TRBD1; V: TRBV28; DNA: TGTGCCAGCAGTCTAGGGACAGGGGGTGGCAATCAGCCCCAGCATTTT; CDR3: CASSLGTGGGNQPQHF
size: NA; J: TRBJ2-7; D: TRBD1; V: TRBV28; DNA: TGTGCCAGCAGTCTGGGACAGACCTACGAGCAGTACTTC; CDR3: CASSLGQTYEQYF
size: NA; J: TRBJ1-1; D: NA; V: TRBV10-3; DNA: TGTGCCATCAGCTCCGGGGAGAACACTGAAGCTTTCTTT; CDR3: CAISSGENTEAFF